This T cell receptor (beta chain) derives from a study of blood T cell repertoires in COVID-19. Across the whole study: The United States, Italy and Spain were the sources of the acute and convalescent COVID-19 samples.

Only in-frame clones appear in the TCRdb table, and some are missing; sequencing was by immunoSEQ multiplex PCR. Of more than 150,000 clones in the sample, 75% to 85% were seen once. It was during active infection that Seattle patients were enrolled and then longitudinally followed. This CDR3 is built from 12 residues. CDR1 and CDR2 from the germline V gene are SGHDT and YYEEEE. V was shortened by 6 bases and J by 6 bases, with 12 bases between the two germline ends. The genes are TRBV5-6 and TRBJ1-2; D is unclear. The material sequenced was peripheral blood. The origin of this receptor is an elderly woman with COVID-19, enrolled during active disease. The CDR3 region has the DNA TGTGCCAGCACCCGCCGAACGGATGGCTACACCTTC. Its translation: CASTRRTDGYTF. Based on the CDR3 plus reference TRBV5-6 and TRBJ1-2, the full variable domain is DAGVTQSPTHLIKTRGQQVTLRCSPKSGHDTVSWYQQALGQGPQFIFQYYEEEERQRGNFPDRFSGHQFPNYSSELNVNALLLGDSALYLCASTRRTDGYTFGSGTRLTVV.